Listed below are T cell receptor beta chains from one sample, sequenced in a study of T cell responses to AZD1222 COVID-19 vaccine. TCRdb keeps only in-frame clones here, not all; method: immunoSEQ multiplex PCR. The sample gives hundreds of thousands of clones, roughly 91% of which show up once; 1% is in the top ten. The sequences come from peripheral blood, collected on day 0 of MenACWY control vaccination. These receptors were taken from an adult in good health. Both conserved end residues are part of each CDR3. Each record gives: D gene, J gene, V gene, clone size, CDR3 protein, CDR3 DNA. The D gene is left open where the match is weak. Clone size is given for some rows only: seen once, a few or many times, or a class if the clone is expanded.

d_call: TRBD2
j_call: TRBJ2-1
v_call: TRBV28
clone_size: -
cdr3_aa: CASSSGGLASNNEQFF
cdr3_nt: TGTGCCAGCAGTTCAGGGGGACTAGCGTCTAACAATGAGCAGTTCTTC

d_call: TRBD2
j_call: TRBJ2-3
v_call: TRBV28
clone_size: -
cdr3_aa: CASSFLSGGADTQYF
cdr3_nt: TGTGCCAGCAGTTTTTTAAGCGGGGGAGCAGATACGCAGTATTTT

d_call: -
j_call: TRBJ1-3
v_call: TRBV7-2
clone_size: -
cdr3_aa: CASSLDPANGNTIYF
cdr3_nt: TGTGCCAGCAGCTTGGACCCGGCGAATGGAAACACCATATATTTT

d_call: -
j_call: TRBJ1-1
v_call: TRBV6-5
clone_size: -
cdr3_aa: CASSYLGARGTEAFF
cdr3_nt: TGTGCCAGCAGTTACCTGGGGGCGCGGGGCACTGAAGCTTTCTTT

d_call: TRBD2
j_call: TRBJ2-3
v_call: TRBV7-9
clone_size: -
cdr3_aa: CASSLTSGGAADTQYF
cdr3_nt: TGTGCCAGCAGCTTAACTAGCGGGGGGGCAGCAGATACGCAGTATTTT

d_call: -
j_call: TRBJ1-4
v_call: TRBV6-5
clone_size: -
cdr3_aa: CASSYPTGLEKLFF
cdr3_nt: TGTGCCAGCAGTTACCCTACGGGACTAGAAAAACTGTTTTTT

d_call: TRBD2
j_call: TRBJ2-7
v_call: TRBV18
clone_size: -
cdr3_aa: CASSPLELAGGAGEQYF
cdr3_nt: TGTGCCAGCTCACCACTCGAACTAGCGGGAGGGGCAGGAGAGCAGTACTTC

d_call: -
j_call: TRBJ2-1
v_call: TRBV7-8
clone_size: -
cdr3_aa: CASSPRVFNEQFF
cdr3_nt: TGTGCCAGCAGCCCGAGGGTTTTCAATGAGCAGTTCTTC

d_call: -
j_call: TRBJ1-5
v_call: TRBV7-9
clone_size: -
cdr3_aa: CASSFSRAGQPQHF
cdr3_nt: TGTGCCAGCAGCTTCTCCAGGGCGGGTCAGCCCCAGCATTTT

d_call: TRBD2
j_call: TRBJ2-1
v_call: TRBV4-2
clone_size: once
cdr3_aa: CASSQGEGLSNEQFF
cdr3_nt: TGTGCCAGCAGCCAAGGGGAGGGCCTGTCCAATGAGCAGTTCTTC

d_call: TRBD2
j_call: TRBJ2-3
v_call: TRBV7-2
clone_size: -
cdr3_aa: CASSLEGLAGGLDTQYF
cdr3_nt: TGTGCCAGCAGCTTAGAGGGGCTAGCGGGGGGGCTTGATACGCAGTATTTT

d_call: -
j_call: TRBJ1-1
v_call: TRBV19
clone_size: -
cdr3_aa: CASSIATSDRKVFF
cdr3_nt: TGTGCCAGTAGTATAGCGACCAGTGACAGAAAGGTCTTCTTT

d_call: -
j_call: TRBJ1-2
v_call: TRBV30
clone_size: -
cdr3_aa: CAWSPDSSLSGYTF
cdr3_nt: TGTGCCTGGAGTCCGGACAGTTCATTGAGTGGCTACACCTTC

d_call: TRBD1
j_call: TRBJ1-1
v_call: TRBV6-6
clone_size: -
cdr3_aa: CATLTGGRTEAFF
cdr3_nt: TGTGCCACCCTGACAGGGGGCCGCACTGAAGCTTTCTTT

d_call: -
j_call: TRBJ1-1
v_call: TRBV5-4
clone_size: once
cdr3_aa: CASSLNTEAFF
cdr3_nt: TGTGCCAGCAGCCTGAACACTGAAGCTTTCTTT

d_call: TRBD1
j_call: TRBJ1-2
v_call: TRBV3-1/TRBV3-2
clone_size: -
cdr3_aa: CASSLRTGGGYTF
cdr3_nt: TGTGCCAGCAGCCTTCGGACAGGGGGAGGCTACACCTTC

d_call: -
j_call: TRBJ1-1
v_call: TRBV4-1
clone_size: -
cdr3_aa: CASRYRQGTEAFF
cdr3_nt: TGCGCCAGCAGATACAGGCAAGGCACTGAAGCTTTCTTT

d_call: -
j_call: TRBJ1-1
v_call: TRBV18
clone_size: -
cdr3_aa: CASSPRGIMEDVTEAFF
cdr3_nt: TGTGCCAGCTCACCCCGTGGTATAATGGAGGATGTCACTGAAGCTTTCTTT

d_call: -
j_call: TRBJ2-7
v_call: TRBV6-5
clone_size: -
cdr3_aa: CASSSRRALTPSEQYF
cdr3_nt: TGTGCCAGCAGTTCCCGTAGGGCCCTCACCCCTTCCGAGCAGTACTTC

d_call: -
j_call: TRBJ2-6
v_call: TRBV6-6
clone_size: -
cdr3_aa: CASSSRTSGANVLTF
cdr3_nt: TGTGCCAGCAGTTCCCGGACCTCTGGGGCCAACGTCCTGACTTTC

d_call: -
j_call: TRBJ1-1
v_call: TRBV6-5
clone_size: -
cdr3_aa: CASSYSGGGGTEAFF
cdr3_nt: TGTGCCAGCAGTTACTCGGGGGGAGGGGGTACTGAAGCTTTCTTT

d_call: -
j_call: TRBJ2-5
v_call: TRBV10-1
clone_size: -
cdr3_aa: CASSEGARETQYF
cdr3_nt: TGCGCCAGCAGTGAGGGGGCGAGGGAGACCCAGTACTTC

d_call: TRBD1
j_call: TRBJ2-5
v_call: TRBV5-5
clone_size: once
cdr3_aa: CASSLWDRQETQYF
cdr3_nt: TGTGCCAGCAGCTTGTGGGACAGACAAGAGACCCAGTACTTC

d_call: -
j_call: TRBJ2-1
v_call: TRBV4-1
clone_size: -
cdr3_aa: CASSPDDRDTYNEQFF
cdr3_nt: TGCGCCAGCAGCCCCGATGACCGGGACACCTACAATGAGCAGTTCTTC

d_call: -
j_call: TRBJ2-5
v_call: TRBV18
clone_size: -
cdr3_aa: CASSRASSGQETQYF
cdr3_nt: TGTGCCAGCTCCCGGGCCTCTTCGGGTCAAGAGACCCAGTACTTC

d_call: -
j_call: TRBJ1-6
v_call: TRBV5-6
clone_size: -
cdr3_aa: CASSSDIGPLHF
cdr3_nt: TGTGCCAGCAGCTCTGACATCGGACCCCTCCACTTT

d_call: -
j_call: TRBJ2-1
v_call: TRBV11-2
clone_size: -
cdr3_aa: CASSLEAGGGYNEQFF
cdr3_nt: TGTGCCAGCAGCTTAGAGGCCGGGGGAGGCTACAATGAGCAGTTCTTC

d_call: -
j_call: TRBJ1-1
v_call: TRBV18
clone_size: -
cdr3_aa: CASSPVSGQTEAFF
cdr3_nt: TGTGCCAGCTCACCAGTAAGTGGACAGACCGAAGCTTTCTTT

d_call: -
j_call: TRBJ1-1
v_call: TRBV5-8
clone_size: -
cdr3_aa: CASSLAAETEAFF
cdr3_nt: TGTGCCAGCAGCTTGGCGGCCGAAACCGAAGCTTTCTTT

d_call: -
j_call: TRBJ1-5
v_call: TRBV19
clone_size: -
cdr3_aa: CASSIDPRRSNQPQHF
cdr3_nt: TGTGCCAGTAGTATAGATCCGAGACGCAGCAATCAGCCCCAGCATTTT

d_call: TRBD1
j_call: TRBJ1-1
v_call: TRBV28
clone_size: -
cdr3_aa: CASRTQGVADTEAFF
cdr3_nt: TGTGCCAGCAGAACACAGGGGGTGGCGGACACTGAAGCTTTCTTT

d_call: -
j_call: TRBJ1-4
v_call: TRBV6-5
clone_size: -
cdr3_aa: CASSHGGGDNEKLFF
cdr3_nt: TGTGCCAGCAGTCATGGCGGCGGGGATAATGAAAAACTGTTTTTT

d_call: -
j_call: TRBJ1-2
v_call: TRBV2
clone_size: -
cdr3_aa: CASSEAETGTYGYTF
cdr3_nt: TGTGCCAGCAGTGAAGCGGAGACAGGCACTTATGGCTACACCTTC

d_call: -
j_call: TRBJ1-6
v_call: TRBV6-5
clone_size: -
cdr3_aa: CASRDTAYNSPLHF
cdr3_nt: TGTGCCAGCAGGGATACAGCCTATAATTCACCCCTCCACTTT

d_call: -
j_call: TRBJ1-3
v_call: TRBV23-1
clone_size: -
cdr3_aa: CASIPVLSGNTIYF
cdr3_nt: TGCGCCAGCATACCAGTTCTCTCTGGAAACACCATATATTTT

d_call: -
j_call: TRBJ2-1
v_call: TRBV19
clone_size: -
cdr3_aa: CASSPGSRNGEQFF
cdr3_nt: TGTGCCAGTAGTCCAGGGTCCCGGAATGGTGAGCAGTTCTTC

d_call: TRBD1
j_call: TRBJ1-5
v_call: TRBV27
clone_size: -
cdr3_aa: CASSLRGHQPQHF
cdr3_nt: TGTGCCAGCAGTTTGAGGGGGCATCAGCCCCAGCATTTT

d_call: -
j_call: TRBJ1-6
v_call: TRBV3-1/TRBV3-2
clone_size: -
cdr3_aa: CASSLTENSPLHF
cdr3_nt: TGTGCCAGCAGCCTGACAGAGAATTCACCCCTCCACTTT

d_call: TRBD1
j_call: TRBJ1-6
v_call: TRBV7-8
clone_size: -
cdr3_aa: CASSSQTGNNSPLHF
cdr3_nt: TGTGCCAGCAGCTCCCAGACAGGGAATAATTCACCCCTCCACTTT

d_call: -
j_call: TRBJ2-1
v_call: TRBV7-3
clone_size: once
cdr3_aa: CASSSPRPDYSVSYNEQFF
cdr3_nt: TGTGCCAGCAGCTCCCCCCGACCGGACTACTCAGTGTCCTACAATGAGCAGTTCTTC

d_call: TRBD1
j_call: TRBJ1-4
v_call: TRBV18
clone_size: few
cdr3_aa: CASSGDRGFGEKLFF
cdr3_nt: TGTGCCAGCTCAGGAGACAGGGGATTCGGTGAAAAACTGTTTTTT

d_call: TRBD2
j_call: TRBJ2-5
v_call: TRBV14
clone_size: -
cdr3_aa: CASRSGTRGLETQYF
cdr3_nt: TGTGCCAGCAGATCCGGGACTAGAGGGTTAGAGACCCAGTACTTC

d_call: TRBD2
j_call: TRBJ2-5
v_call: TRBV6-6
clone_size: -
cdr3_aa: CASRLAGRSQETQYF
cdr3_nt: TGTGCCAGCCGACTAGCGGGGCGGTCCCAAGAGACCCAGTACTTC

d_call: -
j_call: TRBJ1-4
v_call: TRBV7-3
clone_size: -
cdr3_aa: CASSIKLGGTNEKLFF
cdr3_nt: TGTGCCAGCAGCATAAAACTCGGGGGTACTAATGAAAAACTGTTTTTT

d_call: TRBD2
j_call: TRBJ2-7
v_call: TRBV13
clone_size: -
cdr3_aa: CASSYLAGGPTYEQYF
cdr3_nt: TGTGCCAGCAGCTATTTAGCGGGGGGGCCCACCTACGAGCAGTACTTC

d_call: -
j_call: TRBJ2-3
v_call: TRBV5-6
clone_size: -
cdr3_aa: CASSRSAGGLTDTQYF
cdr3_nt: TGTGCCAGCAGCCGATCGGCCGGGGGCCTCACAGATACGCAGTATTTT

d_call: TRBD1
j_call: TRBJ1-1
v_call: TRBV4-1
clone_size: -
cdr3_aa: CASSQTFYGGQGAEAFF
cdr3_nt: TGCGCCAGCAGCCAAACGTTCTACGGGGGACAGGGGGCTGAAGCTTTCTTT

d_call: -
j_call: TRBJ1-4
v_call: TRBV4-3
clone_size: -
cdr3_aa: CASSHGLNEKLFF
cdr3_nt: TGCGCCAGCAGCCATGGATTGAACGAAAAACTGTTTTTT

d_call: TRBD1
j_call: TRBJ1-1
v_call: TRBV7-9
clone_size: -
cdr3_aa: CASSARQGGTEAFF
cdr3_nt: TGTGCCAGCAGCGCTAGACAGGGAGGCACTGAAGCTTTCTTT

d_call: -
j_call: TRBJ1-2
v_call: TRBV6-2/TRBV6-3
clone_size: -
cdr3_aa: CASSPGQTNYGYTF
cdr3_nt: TGTGCCAGCAGCCCCGGACAGACTAACTATGGCTACACCTTC